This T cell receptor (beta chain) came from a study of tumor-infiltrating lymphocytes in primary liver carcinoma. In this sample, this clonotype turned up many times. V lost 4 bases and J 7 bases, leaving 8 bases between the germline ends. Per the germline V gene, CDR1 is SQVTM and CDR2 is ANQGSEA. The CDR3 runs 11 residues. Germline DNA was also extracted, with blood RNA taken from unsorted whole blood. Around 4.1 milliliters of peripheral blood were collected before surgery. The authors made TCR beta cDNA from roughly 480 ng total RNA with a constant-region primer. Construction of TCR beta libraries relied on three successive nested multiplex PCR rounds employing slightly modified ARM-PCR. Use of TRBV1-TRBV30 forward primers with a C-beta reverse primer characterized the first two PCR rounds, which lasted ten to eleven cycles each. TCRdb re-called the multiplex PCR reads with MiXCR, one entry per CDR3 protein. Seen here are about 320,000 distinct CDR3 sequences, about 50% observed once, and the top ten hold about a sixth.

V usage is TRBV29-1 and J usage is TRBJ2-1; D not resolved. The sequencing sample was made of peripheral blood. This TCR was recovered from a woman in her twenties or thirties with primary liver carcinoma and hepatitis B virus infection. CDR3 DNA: TGCAGCGTTGTTAGATCGAATGAGCAGTTCTTC. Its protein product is CSVVRSNEQFF.